The rows below give T cell receptor beta chains drawn from one sample of a study of response to subunit inactivated influenza vaccine. MiXCR was run by TCRdb on the RT-PCR reads, yielding one entry per CDR3 protein. The repertoire holds 550,000 to 800,000 distinct CDR3 sequences, with 15% to 19% as singletons. The sample here was PBMCs from blood, taken 11 to 12 days after vaccination. All receptors derive from a man aged 50-60 years who received an inactivated influenza vaccine. CDR3s include the opening cysteine and the closing phenylalanine or tryptophan. A D gene is named only where the DNA matches it firmly. Expanded clones get a size class; other rows say once, few or many, or leave the size out.

clone_size | d_call | j_call | v_call | cdr3_aa | cdr3_nt
NA | NA | TRBJ2-1 | TRBV5-5 | CASSLAGLWYNEQFF | TGTGCCAGCAGCTTGGCGGGGCTGTGGTACAATGAGCAGTTCTTC
NA | TRBD1 | TRBJ2-7 | TRBV20-1 | CSARGGTGNPYEQYF | TGCAGTGCTAGAGGTGGGACAGGGAACCCCTACGAGCAGTACTTC
NA | NA | TRBJ2-5 | TRBV6-2/TRBV6-3 | CASSYSTHQETQYF | TGTGCCAGCAGTTACAGTACACATCAAGAGACCCAGTACTTC
NA | NA | TRBJ2-7 | TRBV4-1 | CASSQVQGMGHEQYF | TGCGCCAGCAGCCAAGTACAGGGAATGGGCCACGAGCAGTACTTC
NA | TRBD2 | TRBJ2-2 | TRBV11-1 | CASSFSTSGGRYPGELFF | TGTGCCAGCAGCTTTAGCACGTCCGGCGGGAGGTATCCCGGGGAGCTGTTTTTT
NA | TRBD2 | TRBJ2-3 | TRBV4-3 | CASSPLLAGGTDTQYF | TGCGCCAGCAGCCCACTACTAGCGGGAGGCACAGATACGCAGTATTTT
NA | NA | TRBJ2-7 | TRBV3-1 | CASSTDTYSYEQYF | TGTGCCAGCAGTACAGACACCTACTCCTACGAGCAGTACTTC
NA | TRBD2 | TRBJ2-5 | TRBV5-6 | CASSWGASGSETQYF | TGTGCCAGCAGCTGGGGGGCTAGCGGGAGCGAGACCCAGTACTTC
few | NA | TRBJ2-2 | TRBV5-1 | CASSLERTGYTGELFF | TGCGCCAGCAGCTTGGAACGGACGGGGTACACCGGGGAGCTGTTTTTT
NA | TRBD2 | TRBJ2-4 | TRBV7-9 | CASSLGTSGWKNIQYF | TGTGCCAGCAGCTTGGGGACTAGCGGGTGGAAAAACATTCAGTACTTC
few | NA | TRBJ2-1 | TRBV11-3 | CASSLADYNEQFF | TGTGCCAGCAGCTTGGCCGACTACAATGAGCAGTTCTTC
NA | TRBD2 | TRBJ2-2 | TRBV6-1 | CASSEGASGGFLRTGELFF | TGTGCCAGCAGTGAAGGGGCTAGCGGGGGATTTTTGCGGACCGGGGAGCTGTTTTTT
NA | NA | TRBJ1-2 | TRBV12-3/TRBV12-4 | CASSLVRNYGYTF | TGTGCCAGCAGTTTAGTAAGAAACTATGGCTACACCTTC
few | NA | TRBJ1-1 | TRBV20-1 | CSARRGLGTEAFF | TGCAGTGCTAGGAGGGGCCTGGGAACTGAAGCTTTCTTT
NA | NA | TRBJ1-6 | TRBV18 | CASQRDKYSPLHF | TGTGCCAGCCAACGGGACAAATATTCACCCCTCCACTTT
NA | TRBD2 | TRBJ2-1 | TRBV20-1 | CSARDRTTGGYNEQFF | TGCAGTGCTAGAGATCGGACGACGGGAGGGTACAATGAGCAGTTCTTC
few | TRBD1 | TRBJ2-3 | TRBV4-1 | CASSQDSPMTGGTDTQYF | TGCGCCAGCAGCCAAGATTCCCCTATGACAGGGGGCACAGATACGCAGTATTTT
NA | NA | TRBJ1-3 | TRBV10-3 | CAISDSTGSSGNTIYF | TGTGCCATCAGTGATAGCACGGGGAGCTCTGGAAACACCATATATTTT
many | NA | TRBJ1-1 | TRBV5-1 | CASSPGRGSDTEAFF | TGCGCCAGCAGCCCAGGGCGGGGGTCGGACACTGAAGCTTTCTTT
NA | TRBD1 | TRBJ2-1 | TRBV5-1 | CASDRTGSYNEQFF | TGCGCCAGCGACCGGACAGGGTCATACAATGAGCAGTTCTTC
NA | NA | TRBJ1-3 | TRBV20-1 | CSARDKGSRGNTIYF | TGCAGTGCTAGAGATAAAGGTTCTCGTGGAAACACCATATATTTT
NA | NA | TRBJ2-4 | TRBV5-6 | CASSPDGARSKNIQYF | TGTGCCAGCAGCCCCGACGGGGCGCGGTCCAAAAACATTCAGTACTTC
few | TRBD2 | TRBJ2-1 | TRBV4-2 | CASSQERTRRYNEQFF | TGTGCCAGCAGCCAAGAAAGGACTAGGCGGTACAATGAGCAGTTCTTC
NA | NA | TRBJ2-3 | TRBV4-3 | CASSQDRPDTQYF | TGCGCCAGCAGCCAAGATCGGCCAGATACGCAGTATTTT
few | TRBD1 | TRBJ1-1 | TRBV4-2 | CASSQAGTGMNTEAFF | TGTGCCAGCAGCCAAGCAGGGACAGGCATGAACACTGAAGCTTTCTTT
many | NA | TRBJ1-4 | TRBV12-3/TRBV12-4 | CASSPDKKLFF | TGTGCCAGCAGTCCAGACAAAAAACTGTTTTTT
many | TRBD1 | TRBJ2-5 | TRBV7-8 | CASSPTGAPRETQYF | TGTGCCAGCAGTCCCACAGGGGCCCCGAGGGAGACCCAGTACTTC
few | NA | TRBJ2-7 | TRBV29-1 | CSVGGTPYEQYF | TGCAGCGTTGGGGGAACGCCGTACGAGCAGTACTTC
few | TRBD1 | TRBJ2-7 | TRBV4-3 | CASSLGQGDSYEQYF | TGCGCCAGCAGCCTCGGACAGGGGGACTCCTACGAGCAGTACTTC
few | NA | TRBJ2-5 | TRBV10-1 | CASSPRGPQETQYF | TGCGCCAGCAGCCCCCGGGGGCCCCAAGAGACCCAGTACTTC
few | NA | TRBJ2-5 | TRBV7-2 | CASSFIAAETQYF | TGTGCCAGCAGCTTCATTGCTGCAGAGACCCAGTACTTC
NA | NA | TRBJ2-3 | TRBV12-3/TRBV12-4 | CASSPLLGTGTDTQYF | TGTGCCAGCAGTCCCCTTCTCGGGACGGGCACAGATACGCAGTATTTT
NA | NA | TRBJ1-6 | TRBV7-2 | CASSKDGSAPGSPLHF | TGTGCCAGCAGCAAAGATGGGTCCGCGCCTGGTTCACCCCTCCACTTT
few | TRBD1 | TRBJ1-1 | TRBV29-1 | CSVAYRGRLNTEAFF | TGCAGCGTGGCATACAGGGGCAGATTGAACACTGAAGCTTTCTTT
NA | TRBD2 | TRBJ2-1 | TRBV6-2/TRBV6-3 | CASTPLAGVDEQFF | TGTGCCAGCACCCCGCTAGCGGGAGTCGATGAGCAGTTCTTC
many | NA | TRBJ1-5 | TRBV7-2 | CASSLGSGFSNQPQHF | TGTGCCAGCAGCTTAGGCTCCGGATTTAGCAATCAGCCCCAGCATTTT
NA | NA | TRBJ2-2 | TRBV2 | CASSKEEASGELFF | TGTGCCAGCAGTAAGGAGGAGGCTTCCGGGGAGCTGTTTTTT
many | NA | TRBJ1-4 | TRBV7-2 | CASSSSGGLLFF | TGTGCCAGCAGCTCCTCTGGGGGTTTACTGTTTTTT
many | NA | TRBJ2-7 | TRBV15 | CATSRERTPYEQYF | TGTGCCACCAGCAGAGAACGGACTCCCTACGAGCAGTACTTC
NA | TRBD2 | TRBJ2-2 | TRBV9 | CAISVRAGGLTGELFF | TGTGCCATCAGCGTACGCGCGGGAGGACTCACCGGGGAGCTGTTTTTT
many | NA | TRBJ1-2 | TRBV29-1 | CSVDGNYGYTF | TGCAGCGTTGACGGAAACTATGGCTACACCTTC
NA | NA | TRBJ2-7 | TRBV7-9 | CASSFDSGEQYF | TGTGCCAGCAGCTTTGATTCTGGCGAGCAGTACTTC
many | NA | TRBJ2-3 | TRBV5-1 | CASSLEGPGGNTQYF | TGCGCCAGCAGCTTGGAGGGCCCCGGTGGGAATACGCAGTATTTT
few | NA | TRBJ2-1 | TRBV6-5 | CASSYSDGYNEQFF | TGTGCCAGCAGTTACTCGGACGGCTACAATGAGCAGTTCTTC
few | TRBD1 | TRBJ2-1 | TRBV20-1 | CSALAGTGSGQFF | TGCAGTGCTTTAGCCGGGACAGGGAGTGGGCAGTTCTTC
many | TRBD2 | TRBJ2-3 | TRBV11-2 | CASSIRGGQTDTQYF | TGTGCCAGCTCAATACGGGGGGGCCAGACAGATACGCAGTATTTT
many | TRBD1 | TRBJ2-7 | TRBV7-9 | CASSLVRGTAYEQYF | TGTGCCAGCAGCTTAGTTCGTGGGACAGCCTACGAGCAGTACTTC
many | NA | TRBJ1-1 | TRBV7-2 | CASSLEGTFLTEAFF | TGTGCCAGCAGCCTAGAAGGGACCTTTCTCACTGAAGCTTTCTTT
few | NA | TRBJ2-7 | TRBV18 | CASSPSPNRESYEQYF | TGTGCCAGCTCACCATCCCCTAACAGGGAGTCCTACGAGCAGTACTTC
NA | NA | TRBJ1-6 | TRBV20-1 | CSARDGKKQAGDSPLHF | TGCAGTGCTAGAGATGGGAAAAAGCAGGCGGGGGATTCACCCCTCCACTTT
NA | TRBD2 | TRBJ2-7 | TRBV5-6 | CASASSGTSYEQYF | TGTGCCAGCGCCTCTAGCGGAACATCCTACGAGCAGTACTTC
NA | TRBD1 | TRBJ2-5 | TRBV27 | CANITITGGLEETQYF | TGTGCCAACATCACCATCACAGGGGGATTGGAGGAGACCCAGTACTTC
NA | NA | TRBJ2-5 | TRBV20-1 | CSARRSGVSSGETQYF | TGCAGTGCTAGAAGATCAGGGGTCTCCTCAGGGGAGACCCAGTACTTC
NA | NA | TRBJ2-5 | TRBV4-3 | CASSPGQTGEENQYF | TGCGCCAGCAGCCCCGGCCAGACGGGAGAAGAGAACCAGTACTTC